These 32 T cell receptor beta chains were sequenced from one sample in a study of response to subunit inactivated influenza vaccine. TCRdb passed the RT-PCR reads through MiXCR, listing each CDR3 protein once. The data show roughly 160,000 distinct CDR3 sequences, with 11% seen just once and under 15% held by the top ten. The source was non-naive T cells sorted from PBMCs, collected roughly 45 days after vaccination. The receptors stem from a man aged 45-60 years who received an inactivated influenza vaccine.

Remarks on this clonotype: Its ends do not fully match the called genes, so a read error is possible. V gene TRBV20-1 combines with J gene TRBJ2-3; maybe TRBD2 (5 bases). The length of the CDR3 is 17 residues. Germline CDR1 is DFQATT and CDR2 is SNEGSKA (reference sequence). The CDR3 nucleotides read TGCAATGCTAGACGAGTGAGCGCCGGGATGTGGGGAGATACGCAGTATTTT. This encodes CNARRVSAGMWGDTQYF.

This clonotype was found many times. This chain uses TRBV20-1 with TRBJ2-7; TRBD1 might be the D (5 bases). Trimming pared 0 bases from V and 5 bases from J, leaving 14 bases between. The CDR3 sequence is 14 residues long. Per the germline V gene, CDR1 is DFQATT and CDR2 is SNEGSKA (reference sequence). This CDR3 reads CSARDLGAPNEQYF. Written as DNA, the CDR3 is TGCAGTGCTAGAGATCTTGGGGCCCCCAACGAGCAGTACTTC.

Here the CDR3 DNA reads TGTGCCAGCAAAATGGGGACAGCAGAAGCTTTCTTT. It codes for CASKMGTAEAFF. The chain employs TRBV12-3 or TRBV12-4 and TRBJ1-1; TRBD1 matches at 7 bases. Trimming removed 7 bases from V and 8 bases from J; junction bases left unmatched: 7. This CDR3 has 12 amino acids.

CDR3 nucleotide sequence: TGTGCCAGCAGCAAAGTATCCCAGGGGGTCCGCGAAAGTACTACTGAAGCTTTCTTT. Its translation: CASSKVSQGVRESTTEAFF. The chain combines TRBV21-1 with TRBJ1-1; the table's D call TRBD1 went unverified against the DNA. TRBV21-1 is a listed pseudogene. The CDR3 spans 19 residues.

This clonotype showed up just a few times. The V and J genes are TRBV6-1 and TRBJ2-1; 8 nucleotides align to TRBD2. With V trimmed by 6 bases and J by 0 bases, 4 bases remained unmatched. Germline V gives CDR1 MNHNS, CDR2 SASEGT. CDR3 length equals 15 residues. The CDR3 loop is CASSFSGSSYNEQFF. CDR3 coding DNA: TGTGCCAGCAGCTTCAGCGGGAGCTCCTACAATGAGCAGTTCTTC.

This clonotype was observed a handful of times. The CDR3 DNA reads TGTGCCAGCTCACCAATCCAGACGGCGGGCGGGCCCCAGCATTTT. Its protein is CASSPIQTAGGPQHF. This chain uses TRBV18 with TRBJ1-5; D ambiguous. Germline V lookup: CDR1 KGHSH, CDR2 LQKENI. There are 15 residues in the CDR3. The V gene lost 2 bases and the J gene lost 9 bases, with 17 bases spanning the gap.

Many counts were recorded for this clonotype. The rearrangement uses TRBV4-3 and TRBJ2-1; D gene uncertain. The CDR3 extends over 15 amino acids. V was pared by 1 base and J by 7 bases, with 14 bases between. From germline, CDR1 is LGHNA and CDR2 YSLEER. CDR3 bases: TGCGCCAGCAGCCAAGTTATCGATACCACAAATGAGCAGTTCTTC. This sequence encodes CASSQVIDTTNEQFF.

The chain joins TRBV20-1 to TRBJ2-3, with 7 nucleotides matching TRBD1. After removal of 1 base from V and 2 bases from J, the junction contained 9 bases not matched to a gene. The CDR3 extends over 16 amino acids. Germline loops: CDR1 DFQATT, CDR2 SNEGSKA (reference sequence). The CDR3 reads CSARAGRQGLTDTQYF. The CDR3 DNA sequence: TGCAGTGCTAGAGCAGGAAGACAGGGCCTCACAGATACGCAGTATTTT.

This clonotype was seen many times. V and J are TRBV11-2 and TRBJ2-1; unclear D gene. CDR1 and CDR2 from the germline V gene are SGHAT and FQNNGV. CDR3 size: 13 residues. V was shortened by 0 bases and J by 9 bases, with 9 bases between the two germline ends. The DNA of the CDR3 is TGTGCCAGCAGCTTAGATTCTTGGCCTGAGCAGTTCTTC. This translates into CASSLDSWPEQFF.

The gene calls are TRBV7-9 and TRBJ1-4; tentative D call: TRBD1 (6 bases). This CDR3 comprises 14 residues. The V gene lost 6 bases and the J gene lost 8 bases, with 16 bases spanning the gap. Germline V gene lookup returns CDR1 SEHNR and CDR2 FQNEAQ (reference sequence). DNA for the CDR3: TGTGCCAGCAGTCCAGGGGCCGTGGAGGAAAAACTGTTTTTT. The encoded protein is CASSPGAVEEKLFF.

This clonotype was recorded a few times. The V call is TRBV27, the J call TRBJ2-7; TRBD1 matches 8 bases. In germline, CDR1 is MNHEY, CDR2 SMNVEV (reference sequence). The CDR3 is 15 amino acids. Trimming took 5 bases from V and 0 from J; bases not matched to a gene: 6. CDR3 coding DNA: TGTGCCAGCAGTCTGGGACAGGCGATCTCCTACGAGCAGTACTTC. Translation gives CASSLGQAISYEQYF.

This clonotype was seen a few times. This rearrangement joins TRBV7-6 to TRBJ2-3; 16 bases align to TRBD2. This CDR3 contains 16 residues. Germline V gives CDR1 SGHVS, CDR2 FNYEAQ. V shed 5 bases and J 6 bases; nucleotides not matched to a gene: 5. In DNA, the CDR3 is TGTGCCAGCAGCGCGGGACTAGCGGGGGGGCTGGATACGCAGTATTTT. Amino acid sequence: CASSAGLAGGLDTQYF.

This clonotype was detected ten times or more. The rearrangement links TRBV9 to TRBJ1-3; D unclear. Per the germline V gene, CDR1 is SGDLS and CDR2 is YYNGEE. V was pared by 2 bases and J by 1 base, with 4 bases between. This CDR3 comprises 13 residues. CDR3 DNA sequence: TGTGCCAGCAGCGTGGGGTCTGGAAACACCATATATTTT. Protein sequence: CASSVGSGNTIYF.

This clonotype came up many times. V is TRBV7-2 and J is TRBJ1-6; 8 bases align to TRBD1. Germline assignment: CDR1 SGHTA and CDR2 FQGNSA. The CDR3 runs to 17 residues. Trimming cost V 2 bases and J 7 bases; bases outside gene matches: 10. CDR3 coding DNA: TGTGCCAGCAGCTTACTCGGACAGGGTGGAAAGAATTCACCCCTCCACTTT. This gives the protein CASSLLGQGGKNSPLHF.

The sample holds many counts of this clonotype. V gene TRBV24-1 combines with J gene TRBJ2-1; TRBD2 agrees at 7 bases. Trimming cost V 1 base and J 4 bases; bases outside gene matches: 12. The CDR3 spans 18 residues. The germline CDR1 and CDR2 sequences are KGHDR and SFDVKD. CDR3: CATSDFQPPSGRYNEQFF. The CDR3 nucleotides are TGTGCCACCAGTGATTTTCAGCCGCCTAGCGGACGATACAATGAGCAGTTCTTC.

This clonotype was counted a few times. The V call is TRBV5-5, the J call TRBJ1-2, with TRBD1 matching over 7 bases. The germline V gene encodes CDR1 SGHKS and CDR2 YYEKEE (reference sequence). The CDR3 extends over 14 amino acids. Trimming removed 1 base from V and 4 bases from J; junction bases left unmatched: 4. The CDR3 reads CASSLTGDVYGYTF. CDR3 sequence (DNA): TGTGCCAGCAGCTTGACAGGGGATGTCTATGGCTACACCTTC.

The V and J genes are TRBV19 and TRBJ2-1, with TRBD1 identical over 10 bases. The trim removed 10 bases at V and 6 bases at J, leaving 6 bases unmatched. Germline CDR1 reads LNHDA; CDR2 reads SQIVND (reference sequence). CDR3 size: 13 residues. CDR3 sequence: CATTGQGVNEQFF. CDR3 DNA: TGTGCCACGACCGGACAGGGGGTCAATGAGCAGTTCTTC. The whole variable domain, remainder taken from reference TRBV19 and TRBJ2-1, is DGGITQSPKYLFRKEGQNVTLSCEQNLNHDAMYWYRQDPGQGLRLIYYSQIVNDFQKGDIAEGYSVSREKKESFPLTVTSAQKNPTAFYLCATTGQGVNEQFFGPGTRLTVL.

Concerning this clonotype itself: The junction departs from the called germline gene at one end, perhaps through a read error. The CDR3 DNA reads as TGTGCCAGCAGCTTTGCGGGACTAGCGGGAGCAGTTGCCTTC. It specifies CASSFAGLAGAVAF. The V and J genes are TRBV7-2 and TRBJ2-7, with 14 bases aligning to TRBD2. There are 14 residues in the CDR3. Per the germline V gene, CDR1 is SGHTA and CDR2 is FQGNSA. Supplemented by reference TRBV7-2 and TRBJ2-7, the full variable domain reads GAGVSQSPSNKVTEKGKDVELRCDPISGHTALYWYRQSLGQGLEFLIYFQGNSAPDKSGLPSDRFSAERTGGSVSTLTIQRTQQEDSAVYLCASSFAGLAGAVAFGPGTRLTVT.

The table lists this clonotype with many counts. The chain carries TRBV29-1 and TRBJ2-1; no clear D gene. Germline V gene sequence: CDR1 SQVTM, CDR2 ANQGSEA. This CDR3 is built from 15 residues. The V end was cut by 0 bases, the J end by 0 bases, with 9 bases between. DNA for the CDR3: TGCAGCGTTGAAGAGGACCTGAGCTCCTACAATGAGCAGTTCTTC. Translating gives CSVEEDLSSYNEQFF.

The chain couples TRBV12-3 or TRBV12-4 to TRBJ2-1, with 16 bases lining up with TRBD2. CDR3 length: 15 residues. The V segment lost 7 bases and the J segment 10 bases; nucleotides outside the gene matches: 7. In nucleotides, the CDR3 is TGTGCCAGCAAAGGGACTAGCGGGAGGGCCCAAGAGCAGTTCTTC. Its translation: CASKGTSGRAQEQFF.

This clonotype was recorded a few times. The rearrangement joins TRBV20-1 to TRBJ2-1; D is perhaps TRBD2 (6 bases). There are 14 residues in the CDR3. The V end was cut by 2 bases, the J end by 0 bases, with 8 bases between. Germline V gene lookup returns CDR1 DFQATT and CDR2 SNEGSKA (reference sequence). The CDR3 protein is CSARLGSSYNEQFF. The CDR3 bases are TGCAGTGCTAGACTCGGGAGCTCCTACAATGAGCAGTTCTTC.

This clonotype was counted between two and nine times. The chain joins TRBV20-1 to TRBJ1-6, with D maybe TRBD1 (5 bases). V lost 5 bases, J lost 1 base, and 12 bases lay in between. CDR1 and CDR2 (germline): DFQATT, SNEGSKA (reference sequence). The CDR3 sequence is 15 residues long. The CDR3 bases are TGCAGTGCTTCCCGTCAGGGTTCCTATAATTCACCCCTCCACTTT. Translation: CSASRQGSYNSPLHF.

This clonotype showed up just a few times. This chain joins TRBV7-2 and TRBJ2-7, with 10 bases aligning to TRBD1. Trimming cost V 5 bases and J 3 bases; bases outside gene matches: 13. The length of the CDR3 is 17 residues. Germline V gene data show CDR1 as SGHTA and CDR2 as FQGNSA. The CDR3 sequence: CASSPFPKGTGDYEQYF. CDR3 bases: TGTGCCAGCAGCCCATTCCCAAAAGGGACAGGGGACTACGAGCAGTACTTC.

A few counts support this clonotype. The chain joins TRBV7-2 to TRBJ2-7; D may match TRBD1 or TRBD2 (6 bases each). The CDR3 spans 14 residues. From germline, CDR1 is SGHTA and CDR2 FQGNSA. V lost 0 bases, J lost 3 bases, and 9 bases lay in between. The CDR3 is CASSLAQGLYEQYF. CDR3 nucleotide sequence: TGTGCCAGCAGCTTAGCACAGGGACTCTACGAGCAGTACTTC.

In its sample, this clonotype was seen many times. The rearrangement uses TRBV10-3 and TRBJ2-5, with a tentative D call TRBD2 (6 bases). This CDR3 contains 16 residues. CDR1 is ENHRY and CDR2 is SYGVKD in the germline V gene. Deletions cut 0 bases from V and 0 bases from J, with 11 bases between. CDR3 loop: CAISESMEGYQETQYF. In DNA form, the CDR3 reads TGTGCCATCAGTGAGTCGATGGAGGGGTACCAAGAGACCCAGTACTTC.

This clonotype was counted a few times. The V call is TRBV7-9, the J call TRBJ1-5, with a weak D call TRBD1 (5 bases). V was trimmed by 2 bases and J by 5 bases, leaving 10 bases between them. The germline V gene has CDR1 SEHNR and CDR2 FQNEAQ (reference sequence). The CDR3 runs to 14 residues. As DNA, the CDR3 is TGTGCCAGCAGCTTAATGGGGGGTGATCAGCCCCAGCATTTT. Its protein is CASSLMGGDQPQHF.

The V call is TRBV11-2, the J call TRBJ2-1; D is perhaps TRBD1 (7 bases). CDR3 length: 16 residues. CDR1 is SGHAT, CDR2 FQNNGV, per germline. Trimming stripped 5 bases from V and 4 bases from J, with 18 bases between. The CDR3 nucleotides read TGTGCCAGCAGCCAGGAGGCGGCGGGACAGTACAATGAGCAGTTCTTC. Translation gives CASSQEAAGQYNEQFF.

This clonotype occurred a few times. The V gene is TRBV5-6, the J gene TRBJ1-1; 9 bases fit TRBD1. The germline CDR1 and CDR2 sequences are SGHDT and YYEEEE. The junction had 6 bases not matched to a gene; V was cut back by 4 bases and J by 5 bases. This CDR3 spans 14 amino acids. The CDR3 here is CASSRTGERTEAFF. The CDR3 nucleotides are TGTGCCAGCAGCCGGACAGGGGAGAGGACTGAAGCTTTCTTT.

This clonotype was observed a handful of times. The rearrangement joins TRBV4-3 to TRBJ2-7, with TRBD1 matching over 10 bases. J lost 4 bases, V lost 0 bases, and 6 bases had no gene match. The CDR3 runs 16 residues. Germline CDR1 and CDR2: LGHNA and YSLEER. The CDR3 is CASSQDYRDRGYEQYF. As DNA, the CDR3 is TGCGCCAGCAGCCAAGATTACAGGGACAGGGGTTACGAGCAGTACTTC.

The chain carries TRBV6-6 and TRBJ2-4; D is undetermined. Germline values: CDR1 MNHNY, CDR2 SVGAGI (reference sequence). Trimming left V 7 bases short and J 4 bases short, with 11 bases between. The CDR3 is 13 residues long. CDR3 loop: CASTQQWKNIQYF. The CDR3 bases are TGTGCCAGCACCCAACAGTGGAAAAACATTCAGTACTTC.

This clonotype was observed at least ten times. The gene calls are TRBV10-3 and TRBJ1-1; the D gene is possibly TRBD1 (5 bases). Germline CDR1 ENHRY, CDR2 SYGVKD. The CDR3 loop spans 12 amino acids. Trimming shortened V by 6 bases and J by 5 bases, and 10 bases separated the two germline ends. This CDR3 is CAIRREGTEAFF. The CDR3 DNA is TGTGCCATCAGAAGGGAGGGGACTGAAGCTTTCTTT.

This clonotype was seen repeatedly, ten times or more. The gene calls are TRBV5-1 and TRBJ2-2; 9 bases are a match to TRBD2. V shed 0 bases and J 8 bases; nucleotides not matched to a gene: 5. The CDR3 consists of 15 residues. Germline V gives CDR1 SGHRS, CDR2 YFSETQ. The CDR3 coding sequence is TGCGCCAGCAGCTTGGTTAGCGGGAGTCCTGGGGAGCTGTTTTTT. Translation gives CASSLVSGSPGELFF.